A selection of T cell receptor beta chains follows, all from one sample in a study of tumor T cells in aggressive B-cell lymphoma. The protocol was immunoSEQ multiplex PCR, while the TCRdb copy is restricted to in-frame clones and leaves out a portion. The sample lists 1,500 to 2,000 clones; around 86% were seen once. Sequencing used tumor tissue. The receptors originated from an adult with diffuse large B cell lymphoma. Each CDR3 is given with its conserved first and last residue. D genes are given only for firm matches. Expanded clones are given a class, and other clones once, few, many or no size at all.

CDR3aa,CDR3nt,abundance,d_gene,j_gene,v_gene
CASSQDRGLHYEQYF,TGTGCCAGCAGCCAAGATAGGGGGCTCCATTACGAGCAGTACTTC,-,TRBD1,TRBJ2-7,TRBV4-2
CASSYSPDTQYF,TGTGCCAGCAGCTACTCCCCAGATACGCAGTATTTT,-,-,TRBJ2-3,TRBV14
CASSQTGGNGYTF,TGTGCCAGCAGCCAGACAGGGGGGAATGGCTACACCTTC,-,TRBD1,TRBJ1-2,TRBV4-2
CASSPGRVTYNEQFF,TGCGCCAGCAGCCCGGGGAGGGTCACGTACAATGAGCAGTTCTTC,-,TRBD2,TRBJ2-1,TRBV5-1
CASSGDSYNSPLHF,TGTGCCAGCAGCGGGGACAGTTATAATTCACCCCTCCACTTT,-,TRBD1,TRBJ1-6,TRBV27
CASSLGQGDTQYF,TGTGCCAGCAGTCTTGGCCAGGGGGATACGCAGTATTTT,few,-,TRBJ2-3,TRBV28
CAISESAGNSNQPQHF,TGTGCCATCAGTGAGTCTGCGGGGAATAGCAATCAGCCCCAGCATTTT,-,-,TRBJ1-5,TRBV10-3
CASSIGVVDTQYF,TGTGCCAGTAGTATTGGTGTAGTGGATACGCAGTATTTT,-,-,TRBJ2-3,TRBV19
CVSSPSADTQYF,TGTGTCAGCAGCCCCTCAGCAGATACGCAGTATTTT,-,-,TRBJ2-3,TRBV11-1
CASSPFGPGSGNTIYF,TGTGCCAGCTCACCGTTTGGCCCGGGCTCTGGAAACACCATATATTTT,-,-,TRBJ1-3,TRBV18
CVSSGRDRDEKLFF,TGTGTCAGCAGTGGCCGGGACAGAGATGAAAAACTGTTTTTT,-,TRBD1,TRBJ1-4,TRBV2
CASSAAGFSGANVLTF,TGTGCCAGCAGTGCGGCCGGGTTCTCTGGGGCCAACGTCCTGACTTTC,once,-,TRBJ2-6,TRBV2
CASTLGGGGWGYTF,TGTGCCAGCACCCTAGGCGGGGGAGGATGGGGCTACACCTTC,-,-,TRBJ1-2,TRBV28
CASSYLWGGVGDTQYF,TGTGCCAGCAGTTACCTCTGGGGGGGAGTAGGAGATACGCAGTATTTT,-,TRBD2,TRBJ2-3,TRBV6-6
CASSVKTGGNTGELFF,TGTGCCAGCAGTGTAAAGACAGGGGGCAATACCGGGGAGCTGTTTTTT,-,TRBD1,TRBJ2-2,TRBV2
CASSRTGTNTIYF,TGTGCCAGCTCGCGGACAGGGACAAACACCATATATTTT,-,TRBD1,TRBJ1-3,TRBV18
CASLGTSPLTDTQYF,TGTGCCAGCCTTGGGACTAGCCCCCTCACAGATACGCAGTATTTT,-,TRBD2,TRBJ2-3,TRBV2
CASRWTGEGYEQYF,TGTGCCAGCAGATGGACAGGGGAAGGCTACGAGCAGTACTTC,once,TRBD1,TRBJ2-7,TRBV6-1
CASSLRDRSTDTQYF,TGTGCCAGCAGTTTACGGGACAGATCCACAGATACGCAGTATTTT,few,TRBD1,TRBJ2-3,TRBV27
CASSVDGGYEQYF,TGTGCCAGCAGCGTAGATGGAGGGTACGAGCAGTACTTC,-,-,TRBJ2-7,TRBV9
CASSLVAGSGNTIYF,TGCGCCAGCAGCTTGGTGGCGGGCTCTGGAAACACCATATATTTT,-,-,TRBJ1-3,TRBV5-1
CASSFGTGAYEQYF,TGTGCCAGCAGCTTCGGGACAGGGGCCTACGAGCAGTACTTC,-,TRBD1,TRBJ2-7,TRBV11-2
CASSPPGDLSTDTQYF,TGTGCCAGCAGCCCCCCGGGGGACCTTAGCACAGATACGCAGTATTTT,-,-,TRBJ2-3,TRBV4-2
CASSQGTGAFSAVTNEQFF,TGTGCCAGCAGCCAAGGAACAGGGGCTTTTTCCGCAGTAACCAATGAGCAGTTCTTC,-,TRBD1,TRBJ2-1,TRBV4-2
CASSLGDRDNEKLFF,TGTGCCAGCAGCTTAGGGGACAGGGACAATGAAAAACTGTTTTTT,-,TRBD1,TRBJ1-4,TRBV11-2
CASSSTGAYQETQYF,TGCGCCAGCAGCTCCACAGGGGCCTACCAAGAGACCCAGTACTTC,once,TRBD1,TRBJ2-5,TRBV5-1
CASSLGLAGADTQYF,TGCGCCAGCAGCTTAGGACTAGCGGGAGCGGATACGCAGTATTTT,few,TRBD2,TRBJ2-3,TRBV5-1
CASSYTGGAGYTF,TGTGCCAGCAGCTATACAGGGGGCGCTGGCTACACCTTC,-,TRBD1,TRBJ1-2,TRBV7-9
CASSFAGATNEKLFF,TGTGCCAGCAGTTTCGCGGGGGCAACTAATGAAAAACTGTTTTTT,-,-,TRBJ1-4,TRBV28
CASSHQGQVRDTQYF,TGTGCCAGCAGCCACCAGGGACAGGTACGCGATACGCAGTATTTT,-,TRBD1,TRBJ2-3,TRBV13
CASSQTGSYNEQFF,TGTGCCAGCAGCCAGACAGGGTCCTACAATGAGCAGTTCTTC,-,TRBD1,TRBJ2-1,TRBV5-4
CSVDLTGGIGIGTDTQYF,TGCAGCGTTGACCTAACAGGGGGCATCGGGATCGGCACAGATACGCAGTATTTT,-,TRBD1,TRBJ2-3,TRBV29-1
CASSFGGGELFF,TGTGCCAGCAGCTTTGGCGGCGGGGAGCTGTTTTTT,-,-,TRBJ2-2,TRBV7-9
CASSPPDSGEKLFF,TGTGCCAGCAGCCCCCCGGACTCCGGGGAAAAACTGTTTTTT,few,-,TRBJ1-4,TRBV9
CASSWEGGGVEKLFF,TGTGCCAGCAGCTGGGAAGGGGGTGGCGTTGAAAAACTGTTTTTT,-,-,TRBJ1-4,TRBV7-9
CASSESYLNTGELFF,TGTGCCAGCAGCGAGAGCTACTTGAACACCGGGGAGCTGTTTTTT,-,-,TRBJ2-2,TRBV5-6
CASSRDRQETQYF,TGTGCCAGCTCAAGGGACAGGCAAGAGACCCAGTACTTC,-,TRBD1,TRBJ2-5,TRBV18
CASGRDLNQPQHF,TGTGCTAGTGGCAGGGACTTAAATCAGCCCCAGCATTTT,-,-,TRBJ1-5,TRBV12-5
CASSQSPGQGAPGPSNQPQHF,TGCGCCAGCAGTCAATCTCCGGGACAGGGGGCGCCGGGTCCCAGCAATCAGCCCCAGCATTTT,once,TRBD1,TRBJ1-5,TRBV23-1
CSVAGGRGGSDTEAFF,TGCAGCGTTGCTGGTGGGAGGGGAGGATCGGACACTGAAGCTTTCTTT,-,-,TRBJ1-1,TRBV29-1
CASSAWDRGQNTEAFF,TGTGCCAGCAGCGCCTGGGACAGGGGCCAGAACACTGAAGCTTTCTTT,-,TRBD1,TRBJ1-1,TRBV9
CASSESNTKAFF,TGCGCCAGCAGCGAGTCTAACACTAAAGCTTTCTTT,-,-,TRBJ1-1,TRBV5-1
CASRGTVNYGYTF,TGTGCCAGCAGAGGGACAGTCAACTATGGCTACACCTTC,-,TRBD1,TRBJ1-2,TRBV2
CASSPQGAHTEAFF,TGTGCCAGCAGCCCACAGGGAGCGCACACTGAAGCTTTCTTT,-,-,TRBJ1-1,TRBV7-2
CASSQGWGAEAFF,TGTGCCAGCAGCCAAGGATGGGGAGCTGAAGCTTTCTTT,-,-,TRBJ1-1,TRBV14
CASSLDRDGEKLFF,TGTGCCAGCAGCCTCGACAGGGACGGGGAAAAACTGTTTTTT,-,TRBD1,TRBJ1-4,TRBV28
CASSLGPGRGDEQYF,TGTGCCAGCAGCTTGGGGCCAGGGAGGGGAGACGAGCAGTACTTC,-,TRBD2,TRBJ2-7,TRBV5-6
CASSIGRYGYTF,TGTGCCAGTAGTATTGGCCGCTATGGCTACACCTTC,-,-,TRBJ1-2,TRBV19
CASSFGGPEPLHF,TGCGCCAGCAGCTTTGGAGGGCCGGAACCCCTCCACTTT,once,-,TRBJ1-6,TRBV5-1
CASSSRSITGELFF,TGTGCCAGCAGTTCACGGTCCATTACCGGGGAGCTGTTTTTT,-,-,TRBJ2-2,TRBV27
CASSGPRGGPQSSYEQYF,TGTGCCAGCAGCGGACCCCGGGGGGGACCCCAGAGCTCCTACGAGCAGTACTTC,-,TRBD2,TRBJ2-7,TRBV7-9
CASSPDSEAFF,TGTGCCAGCAGCCCTGACAGTGAAGCTTTTTTT,-,-,TRBJ1-1,TRBV28
CASTRGGGLREQFF,TGTGCCAGCACACGTGGGGGGGGTTTGCGTGAGCAGTTCTTC,-,TRBD2,TRBJ2-1,TRBV5-4
CASSLSVGGEGYEQYF,TGTGCCAGCAGCTTATCCGTGGGAGGTGAGGGGTACGAGCAGTACTTC,-,-,TRBJ2-7,TRBV7-6
CASRLRGNWSPLHF,TGTGCCAGCAGACTTAGGGGAAATTGGTCACCCCTCCACTTT,-,-,TRBJ1-6,TRBV28
CASSARTGIDEQYF,TGTGCCAGCAGCGCCAGGACAGGGATCGACGAGCAGTACTTC,-,TRBD1,TRBJ2-7,TRBV11-2
CASSGQGSLEQFF,TGTGCCAGCAGTGGACAGGGGTCTCTTGAGCAGTTCTTC,-,TRBD1,TRBJ2-1,TRBV6-5
CASSFSPPGQGRYIQYF,TGCGCCAGCAGCTTTAGTCCCCCGGGACAGGGGAGATACATTCAGTACTTC,-,TRBD1,TRBJ2-4,TRBV5-1
CASSLGSSGEQFF,TGTGCCAGCAGTTTAGGGTCTAGCGGTGAGCAGTTCTTC,-,TRBD2,TRBJ2-1,TRBV28
CASSASGYTDTQYF,TGTGCCAGCAGCGCTAGCGGTTACACAGATACGCAGTATTTT,-,TRBD2,TRBJ2-3,TRBV5-4